This T cell receptor (beta chain) was recorded in a study of chemoradiotherapy in HPV16-positive cancers. Study-level findings and limits: Non-HPV-specific T cells did not expand in tumors during treatment, whereas candidate HPV-specific clones and E7-related motifs did. HPV-specific T cells were functionally defined from only a couple of HPV16-positive patients.

Repeated repertoire sampling spanned the course of chemoradiotherapy. Germline CDR1 reads LNHDA; CDR2 reads SQIVND (reference sequence). The V end lost 5 bases, the J end lost 3 bases, and 8 bases lay between the germline ends. CDR3 size: 13 residues. Produced via immunoSEQ multiplex PCR; TCRdb's table is partial and in-frame only. The sample comprises several hundred clones, about 76% of which are singletons, and roughly 13% rests with the top ten. Comment on this clone: Its cognate antigen is unknown.

The genes are TRBV19 and TRBJ2-1, with no clear D. This specimen was tumor tissue, taken from a patient who underwent chemoradiotherapy. This clonotype was obtained from a human donor with HPV-associated anogenital cancer. The CDR3 nucleotides read TGTGCCAGTAGTGACGGTGGCTACAATGAGCAGTTCTTC. Translated: CASSDGGYNEQFF.